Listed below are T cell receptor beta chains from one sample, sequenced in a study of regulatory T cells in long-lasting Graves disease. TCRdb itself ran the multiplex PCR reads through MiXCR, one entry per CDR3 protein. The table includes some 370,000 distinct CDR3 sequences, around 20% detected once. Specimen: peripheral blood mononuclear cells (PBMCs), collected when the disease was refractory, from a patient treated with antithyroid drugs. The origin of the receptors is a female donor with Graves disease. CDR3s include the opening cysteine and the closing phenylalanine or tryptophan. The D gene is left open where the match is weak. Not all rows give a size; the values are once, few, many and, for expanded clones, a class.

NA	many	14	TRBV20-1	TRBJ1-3	CSALDIFSGNTIYF	TGCAGTGCCTTGGACATCTTCTCTGGAAACACCATATATTTT
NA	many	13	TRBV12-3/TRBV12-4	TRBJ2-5	CASTETAEETQYF	TGTGCCAGCACTGAGACAGCAGAAGAGACCCAGTACTTC
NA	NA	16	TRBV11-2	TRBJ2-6	CASSPGGLPGANVLTF	TGTGCCAGCAGCCCCGGGGGTCTCCCTGGGGCCAACGTCCTGACTTTC
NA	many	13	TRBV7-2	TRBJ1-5	CASSLGTNQPQHF	TGTGCCAGCAGCTTAGGTACCAATCAGCCCCAGCATTTT
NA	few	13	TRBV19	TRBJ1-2	CASSSDRTHGYTF	TGTGCCAGTAGTTCGGACAGAACGCATGGCTACACCTTC
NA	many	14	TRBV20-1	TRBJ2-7	CSASPRRGVDEQYF	TGCAGTGCTAGTCCACGGAGGGGGGTGGACGAGCAGTACTTC
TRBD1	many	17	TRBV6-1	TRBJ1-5	CASSPTATGGSNQPQHF	TGTGCCAGCAGTCCAACCGCGACAGGGGGTAGCAATCAGCCCCAGCATTTT
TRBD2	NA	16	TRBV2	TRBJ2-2	CASRETSGPSPGELFF	TGTGCCAGCAGGGAGACTAGCGGGCCTTCCCCCGGGGAGCTGTTTTTT
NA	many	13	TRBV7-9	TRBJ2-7	CASNRGSSYEQYF	TGTGCCAGCAATCGAGGCAGCTCCTACGAGCAGTACTTC
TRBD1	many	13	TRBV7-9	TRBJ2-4	CASNNGTANIQYF	TGTGCCAGCAACAACGGGACAGCAAACATTCAGTACTTC
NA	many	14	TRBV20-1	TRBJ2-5	CSANQQPVMETQYF	TGCAGTGCCAACCAGCAACCCGTAATGGAGACCCAGTACTTC
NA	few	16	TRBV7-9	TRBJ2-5	CALGGLTAGDQETQYF	TGTGCCCTCGGAGGACTAACGGCCGGCGATCAAGAGACCCAGTACTTC
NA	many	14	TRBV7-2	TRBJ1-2	CASSLQGFNYGYTF	TGTGCCAGCAGCCTTCAGGGTTTTAACTATGGCTACACCTTC
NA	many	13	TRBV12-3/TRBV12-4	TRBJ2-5	CASSSYRGETQYF	TGTGCCAGCAGTTCCTACCGAGGGGAGACCCAGTACTTC
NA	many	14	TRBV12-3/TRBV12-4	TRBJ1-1	CASSFGVPGTEAFF	TGTGCCAGCAGTTTTGGCGTCCCAGGGACTGAAGCTTTCTTT
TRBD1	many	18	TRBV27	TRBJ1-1	CASSLGTGRGYLNTEAFF	TGTGCCAGCAGTCTCGGGACAGGGAGAGGATATTTGAACACTGAAGCTTTCTTT
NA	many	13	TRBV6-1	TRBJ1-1	CASSEWGVGEAFF	TGTGCCAGCAGTGAATGGGGGGTGGGTGAAGCTTTCTTT
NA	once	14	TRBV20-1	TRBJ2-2	CSAHPLGNTGELFF	TGCAGTGCTCACCCGCTGGGGAACACCGGGGAGCTGTTTTTT
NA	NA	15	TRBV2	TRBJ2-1	CASSEAREADNEQFF	TGTGCCAGCAGTGAGGCACGAGAAGCCGACAATGAGCAGTTCTTC
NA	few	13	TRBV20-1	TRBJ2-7	CSARFSGTNEQYF	TGCAGTGCTAGATTTTCAGGGACGAACGAGCAGTACTTC
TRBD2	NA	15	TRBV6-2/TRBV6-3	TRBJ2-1	CASASRTSGDLHPFF	TGTGCCAGCGCATCTCGGACTAGCGGGGACCTACATCCGTTCTTC
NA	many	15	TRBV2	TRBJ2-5	CASREAGVSQETQYF	TGTGCCAGCAGAGAAGCAGGTGTCAGTCAAGAGACCCAGTACTTC